These 11 T cell receptor beta chains share one sample of origin, sequenced in a study of blood T cell repertoires in COVID-19. Sequencing was performed with immunoSEQ multiplex PCR; in TCRdb, only in-frame clones are kept and a portion is missing. The repertoire holds approximately 140,000 clones, with around 89% as singletons. The sequenced sample consisted of peripheral blood. The receptors were sampled from a man between 45 and 60 years old with active or convalescent COVID-19.

V is TRBV10-3 and J is TRBJ2-5, with TRBD2 as a possible D gene (6 bases). From germline, CDR1 is ENHRY and CDR2 SYGVKD. The V and J ends lost 4 bases and 4 bases respectively, with 22 bases between them. CDR3 size: 17 residues. CDR3 amino acids: CAISGQRLEMASETQYF. In DNA, the CDR3 is TGTGCCATCAGTGGACAACGACTAGAAATGGCATCAGAGACCCAGTACTTC.

Note on this clone: The junction departs from the called germline gene at one end, perhaps through a read error. The chain uses TRBV6-5 and TRBJ2-2; D perhaps matches TRBD2 (6 bases). The CDR3 totals 15 residues. Germline lookup yields CDR1 MNHEY and CDR2 SVGAGI. Here the CDR3 reads CATQWAGPNTGELFF. CDR3 sequence (DNA): TGTGCCACCCAATGGGCGGGGCCGAATACCGGGGAGCTGTTTTTT.

The genes are TRBV30 and TRBJ2-4; D not resolved. Trimming shortened V by 5 bases and J by 0 bases, and 5 bases separated the two germline ends. The length of the CDR3 is 12 residues. Germline V CDR1 and CDR2: GTSNPN, SVGIG (reference sequence). The CDR3 nucleotides are TGTGCCTGGGCGGTAGCCAAAAACATTCAGTACTTC. Its protein is CAWAVAKNIQYF.

This chain joins TRBV15 and TRBJ1-1; weak D call: TRBD1 (6 bases). The CDR3 spans 13 residues. Germline V gives CDR1 LNHNV, CDR2 YYDKDF (reference sequence). The V and J ends lost 1 base and 7 bases respectively, with 10 bases between them. CDR3 sequence reads: CATSRAGDGEAFF. CDR3 coding DNA: TGTGCCACCAGCAGAGCAGGGGACGGTGAAGCTTTCTTT.

This clone was detected only once. V usage is TRBV5-1 and J usage is TRBJ2-1; D is possibly TRBD1 (5 bases). CDR3 length equals 17 residues. CDR1 is SGHRS, CDR2 YFSETQ, per germline. V lost 0 bases and J lost 0, with 13 bases in between. CDR3 sequence: CASSLGPAGASYNEQFF. In DNA form, the CDR3 reads TGCGCCAGCAGCTTGGGCCCTGCTGGGGCCTCCTACAATGAGCAGTTCTTC.

The chain links TRBV6-1 to TRBJ2-1; the match to TRBD2 covers 12 bases. V trimming: 3 bases; J trimming: 4 bases; junction bases outside the gene matches: 1. Looked up from germline, CDR1 is MNHNS and CDR2 is SASEGT. The CDR3 runs 15 residues. CDR3 region: CASSETSGGYNEQFF. The CDR3 DNA sequence: TGTGCCAGCAGTGAGACTAGCGGGGGATACAATGAGCAGTTCTTC.

This clone has only a few counts. This rearrangement joins TRBV4-1 to TRBJ1-1; no clear D gene. Trimming left V 0 bases short and J 9 bases short, with 11 bases between. The CDR3 contains 13 residues. CDR1 is MGHRA, CDR2 YSYEKL, per germline. This CDR3 reads CASSQDQRGQAFF. As DNA, the CDR3 is TGCGCCAGCAGCCAAGATCAAAGAGGGCAAGCTTTCTTT.

The table lists this clone with a count of one. The rearrangement joins TRBV19 to TRBJ2-1, with 12 nucleotides matching TRBD2. The J segment lost 6 bases and the V segment lost 8 bases, leaving 8 bases of the junction unmatched. CDR1 and CDR2 (germline): LNHDA, SQIVND (reference sequence). CDR3 length: 15 amino acids. The CDR3 DNA reads as TGTGCCAGTCGCGGACTAGCGGGGAACTTCAATGAGCAGTTCTTC. Translation gives CASRGLAGNFNEQFF.

The chain employs TRBV10-3 and TRBJ2-7; D perhaps matches TRBD1 (6 bases). The CDR3 sequence is 16 residues long. Trimming shortened V by 3 bases and J by 7 bases, and 22 bases separated the two germline ends. Germline lookup yields CDR1 ENHRY and CDR2 SYGVKD. The chain's CDR3 is CAISDSAGQTFGEQYF. In nucleotides, the CDR3 is TGTGCCATCAGTGATTCGGCCGGACAGACCTTCGGGGAGCAGTACTTC.

This chain uses TRBV6-5 with TRBJ2-5, with 9 bases matching TRBD2. The CDR3 has 14 residues. Trimming took 5 bases from V and 5 from J; bases not matched to a gene: 6. Per the germline V gene, CDR1 is MNHEY and CDR2 is SVGAGI. CDR3: CASSTGTSPETQYF. CDR3 in DNA: TGTGCCAGCAGTACCGGGACTAGCCCGGAGACCCAGTACTTC.

The gene calls are TRBV19 and TRBJ1-2; D gene uncertain. This CDR3 comprises 14 residues. Germline CDR1 reads LNHDA; CDR2 reads SQIVND (reference sequence). V lost 7 bases to trimming and J lost 2 bases, with 14 bases between them. The CDR3 protein is CASNLGQQNYGYTF. The CDR3 DNA reads TGTGCCAGTAATCTTGGGCAGCAAAACTATGGCTACACCTTC.